The rows below give T cell receptor beta chains drawn from one sample of a study of graft-versus-host responses after intestinal transplantation. Measured with immunoSEQ multiplex PCR; TCRdb has only the in-frame clones, and not every one. The table lists approximately 70,000 clones, about 89% of them singletons, with approximately 2.7% in the top ten. Their antigen targets remain unknown. Sequenced here: unstimulated CD8+ T cells sorted from spleen or lymph node cells, sampled before intestinal transplant. These receptors were collected from a human donor who received an intestinal transplant. Both conserved end residues are part of each CDR3. D genes are given only for firm matches. For some rows the clone size is stated as once, few or many, or as a class when expanded; others skip it.

length: 16
size: .
V: TRBV2
J: TRBJ2-7
D: TRBD1
DNA: TGTGCCAGCAGTGAAGCGGGGGGGGACAGGGGCTACGAGCAGTACTTC
CDR3: CASSEAGGDRGYEQYF

length: 17
size: .
V: TRBV4-1
J: TRBJ1-5
D: .
DNA: TGCGCCAGCAGCCAAGATCCGGGACAATTAGGCAATCAGCCCCAGCATTTT
CDR3: CASSQDPGQLGNQPQHF

length: 15
size: once
V: TRBV5-6
J: TRBJ1-2
D: .
DNA: TGTGCCAGCAGCTTGATGGAGGGTGTCAACTATGGCTACACCTTC
CDR3: CASSLMEGVNYGYTF

length: 14
size: .
V: TRBV2
J: TRBJ2-7
D: TRBD1
DNA: TGTGCCAGCGGGCAAGGACAGGTAACCTACGAGCAGTACTTC
CDR3: CASGQGQVTYEQYF

length: 13
size: .
V: TRBV9
J: TRBJ1-3
D: .
DNA: TGTGCCAGCAGCGTCTCTTCTGGAAACACCATATATTTT
CDR3: CASSVSSGNTIYF

length: 16
size: .
V: TRBV13
J: TRBJ2-7
D: TRBD1
DNA: TGTGCCAGCAGCTCCCGAGACAGGGAGTGGTCCTACGAGCAGTACTTC
CDR3: CASSSRDREWSYEQYF

length: 14
size: .
V: TRBV9
J: TRBJ2-5
D: TRBD2
DNA: TGTGCCAGCAGTGATCCGGGAGGGGGAGAGACCCAGTACTTC
CDR3: CASSDPGGGETQYF

length: 15
size: .
V: TRBV7-6
J: TRBJ2-3
D: .
DNA: TGTGCCAGCAGCTTCCGGGACACCGACACAGATACGCAGTATTTT
CDR3: CASSFRDTDTDTQYF

length: 14
size: .
V: TRBV5-1
J: TRBJ2-1
D: .
DNA: TGCGCCAGCAGCTTCCGGGACACATACAATGAGCAGTTCTTC
CDR3: CASSFRDTYNEQFF

length: 14
size: .
V: TRBV27
J: TRBJ1-2
D: .
DNA: TGTGCCAGCAGTTTGGGGGGGGCAGGCTATGGCTACACCTTC
CDR3: CASSLGGAGYGYTF

length: 16
size: .
V: TRBV4-1
J: TRBJ2-5
D: TRBD2
DNA: TGCGCCAGCAGCCACCCCTCTAGCGGGAGTGGAGAGACCCAGTACTTC
CDR3: CASSHPSSGSGETQYF

length: 12
size: .
V: TRBV28
J: TRBJ1-5
D: .
DNA: TGTGCCAGCAGGGGGCCCAATCAGCCCCAGCATTTT
CDR3: CASRGPNQPQHF

length: 14
size: .
V: TRBV6-4
J: TRBJ2-7
D: .
DNA: TGTGCCAGCAGTGACTCAGAGGGTCTCCTCGAGCAGTACTTC
CDR3: CASSDSEGLLEQYF